The 30 T cell receptor beta chains listed next were all sequenced from one sample in a study of early T cells in non-severe SARS-CoV-2 infection. TCRdb fed the 5' RACE reads into MiXCR, producing one record per CDR3 protein. This table holds 70,000 to 85,000 distinct CDR3 sequences, 9% to 15% found once. The sequenced sample consisted of whole blood. These receptors all come from an adult who was a healthcare worker with PCR-confirmed SARS-CoV-2 infection or an uninfected control (not recorded which).

Only a few counts were recorded for this clonotype. An end of the junction does not agree with germline; a read error may underlie this. The DNA for the CDR3 is TGTGCCAGCGGTGAGACAGGAAGAATTCAGTACTTC. It yields the protein CASGETGRIQYF. The chain carries TRBV6-1 and TRBJ2-4, with TRBD1 as a possible D gene (6 bases). Germline CDR1 and CDR2: MNHNS and SASEGT. This CDR3 contains 12 residues.

This chain links TRBV9 with TRBJ2-7; TRBD1 matches 7 bases. Losses at the gene ends were 4 bases for V and 5 bases for J; bases not matched to a gene: 3. CDR1 is SGDLS and CDR2 is YYNGEE in the germline V gene. This CDR3 has 12 amino acids. CDR3 region: CASSNDRDEQYF. The CDR3 DNA reads as TGTGCCAGCAGCAACGACAGGGACGAGCAGTACTTC. The full variable domain, its missing parts supplied by reference TRBV9 and TRBJ2-7, is DSGVTQTPKHLITATGQRVTLRCSPRSGDLSVYWYQQSLDQGLQFLIQYYNGEERAKGNILERFSAQQFPDLHSELNLSSLELGDSALYFCASSNDRDEQYFGPGTRLTVT.

This clonotype turned up a few times. The chain employs TRBV7-9 and TRBJ1-2; a possible D gene is TRBD1 (5 bases). This CDR3 has 12 amino acids. Per the germline V gene, CDR1 is SEHNR and CDR2 is FQNEAQ (reference sequence). Deletions cut 6 bases from V and 2 bases from J, with 7 bases between. CDR3 in amino acids: CASRGGNYGYTF. DNA of the CDR3: TGTGCCAGCAGGGGGGGAAACTATGGCTACACCTTC.

This clonotype was seen only a few times. The chain employs TRBV29-1 and TRBJ2-3; D might be TRBD1 (5 bases). The ends were cut back, 7 bases at V and 9 bases at J, with 17 bases in the middle. The germline CDR1 and CDR2 sequences are SQVTM and ANQGSEA. This CDR3 comprises 12 residues. The CDR3 nucleotides read TGCAGCGCTCTAGTAGGGGTTATAACGCAGTATTTT. Translated: CSALVGVITQYF.

At least ten counts were recorded for this clonotype. The V and J genes are TRBV10-3 and TRBJ2-3; 7 nucleotides agree with TRBD1. Germline V gene sequence: CDR1 ENHRY, CDR2 SYGVKD. J was trimmed by 3 bases and V by 10 bases; bases with no gene match: 13. This CDR3 has 15 amino acids. CDR3: CASGGPGRGTDTQYF. In nucleotides, the CDR3 is TGTGCCAGTGGGGGCCCGGGCAGGGGGACAGATACGCAGTATTTT.

The rearrangement uses TRBV18 and TRBJ2-1, with TRBD2 matching 8 bases. The CDR3 extends over 13 amino acids. V shed 6 bases and J 6 bases; nucleotides not matched to a gene: 4. Germline lookup yields CDR1 KGHSH and CDR2 LQKENI. The CDR3: CASSGTSGNEQFF. Written as DNA, the CDR3 is TGTGCCAGCTCCGGTACTAGCGGCAATGAGCAGTTCTTC.

The rearrangement uses TRBV10-3 and TRBJ1-1; 8 bases align to TRBD1. Germline values: CDR1 ENHRY, CDR2 SYGVKD. The CDR3 consists of 17 residues. Trimming cost V 10 bases and J 1 base; bases outside gene matches: 17. As DNA, the CDR3 is TGTGCCACCCGGGAATTCCCAGGGGGCTCGGCGAACACTGAAGCTTTCTTT. Translated, it gives CATREFPGGSANTEAFF.

The V and J genes are TRBV5-5 and TRBJ2-2, with a weak D call TRBD1 (6 bases). The germline gives CDR1 SGHKS, CDR2 YYEKEE (reference sequence). The CDR3 is made up of 15 amino acids. Trimming took 3 bases from V and 2 from J, leaving 11 bases between them. CDR3 loop: CASSSRTVNTGELFF. The CDR3 nucleotides read TGTGCCAGCAGCTCCCGGACAGTAAACACCGGGGAGCTGTTTTTT.

This rearrangement joins TRBV20-1 to TRBJ2-7; 10 nucleotides align to TRBD2. The CDR3 spans 13 residues. Losses at the gene ends were 8 bases for V and 5 bases for J; bases not matched to a gene: 9. The V gene's germline CDR1 is DFQATT and CDR2 SNEGSKA (reference sequence). The CDR3 DNA is TGCAGTCTAATTAGCGGGAGGTCGAACGAGCAGTACTTC. Translating gives CSLISGRSNEQYF.

The gene calls are TRBV19 and TRBJ2-4; the D gene is possibly TRBD2 (5 bases). This CDR3 has 13 residues. The germline V and J ends were trimmed by 9 bases and 8 bases, with 17 bases remaining between them. The germline V gene has CDR1 LNHDA and CDR2 SQIVND (reference sequence). CDR3 nucleotides: TGTGCCAGCCTTGACACCCGAGGGTACATTCAGTACTTC. As protein: CASLDTRGYIQYF.

The rearrangement uses TRBV7-9 and TRBJ1-4; no reliable D call. Trimming removed 6 bases at V and 3 bases at J, with 14 bases between. Germline V gives CDR1 SEHNR, CDR2 FQNEAQ (reference sequence). This CDR3 spans 15 amino acids. In nucleotides, the CDR3 is TGTGCCAGCAGACGAGGACGGTCCCCTAATGAAAAACTGTTTTTT. Its protein product is CASRRGRSPNEKLFF.

This clonotype was counted many times. V usage is TRBV20-1 and J usage is TRBJ2-3; perhaps TRBD1 as D (6 bases). The CDR3 covers 14 residues. Looked up from germline, CDR1 is DFQATT and CDR2 is SNEGSKA (reference sequence). The germline V and J ends were trimmed by 3 bases and 2 bases, with 12 bases remaining between them. The CDR3 DNA reads TGCAGTGCTAGGGGGGACACCTCCACAGATACGCAGTATTTT. Translating it yields CSARGDTSTDTQYF.

The chain combines TRBV5-1 with TRBJ2-7; 10 nucleotides line up with TRBD1. Germline-derived CDR1 and CDR2 are SGHRS and YFSETQ. With V trimmed by 4 bases and J by 0 bases, 4 bases remained unmatched. CDR3 length: 15 amino acids. As DNA, the CDR3 is TGCGCCAGCAGCGGGGGACAGGGGAGCTCCTACGAGCAGTACTTC. Its protein product is CASSGGQGSSYEQYF.

This clonotype showed up just a few times. The rearrangement uses TRBV29-1 and TRBJ2-1; 11 nucleotides match TRBD1. CDR3 length: 15 residues. Germline V gene lookup returns CDR1 SQVTM and CDR2 ANQGSEA. V lost 2 bases, J lost 3 bases, and 3 bases stayed unmatched. CDR3 sequence reads: CSVERGTGGYNEQFF. Here the CDR3 DNA reads TGCAGCGTTGAAAGGGGGACAGGGGGCTACAATGAGCAGTTCTTC.

The CDR3 is CSSNNKETQYF. CDR3 nucleotide sequence: TGCAGCTCCAATAACAAAGAGACCCAGTACTTC. This sequence joins TRBV29-1 and TRBJ2-5, with no clear D. V was shortened by 8 bases and J by 3 bases, with 10 bases between the two germline ends. Per the germline V gene, CDR1 is SQVTM and CDR2 is ANQGSEA. The CDR3 is 11 residues long. Full variable domain (rest looked up from reference TRBV29-1 and TRBJ2-5): SAVISQKPSRDICQRGTSLTIQCQVDSQVTMMFWYRQQPGQSLTLIATANQGSEATYESGFVIDKFPISRPNLTFSTLTVSNMSPEDSSIYLCSSNNKETQYFGPGTRLLVL.

In this sample, this clonotype turned up a few times. The V call is TRBV5-1, the J call TRBJ2-5, with a weak D call TRBD1 (5 bases). The CDR3 length is 17 residues. CDR1 SGHRS and CDR2 YFSETQ come from the germline V gene. Between the trimmed V and J ends, which lost 0 bases and 3 bases, there was a span of 18 bases. The CDR3 DNA reads TGCGCCAGCAGCTTGGTAAGGGGTGGTCTGGCGAAAGAGACCCAGTACTTC. This sequence encodes CASSLVRGGLAKETQYF.

This clonotype came up many times. The V and J genes are TRBV3-1 and TRBJ1-2; D gene uncertain. Trimming pared 3 bases from V and 7 bases from J, leaving 6 bases between. This CDR3 comprises 11 residues. Germline CDR1 reads LGHDT; CDR2 reads YNNKEL (reference sequence). The CDR3 spells CASSHTSGYTF. As DNA, the CDR3 is TGTGCCAGCAGCCACACAAGTGGCTACACCTTC.

This clonotype was seen a few times. The rearrangement uses TRBV20-1 and TRBJ1-5; the D gene is possibly TRBD1 (5 bases). This CDR3 is 13 amino acids long. Germline lookup yields CDR1 DFQATT and CDR2 SNEGSKA (reference sequence). V shed 3 bases and J shed 4 bases, with 10 bases lying between them. In nucleotides, the CDR3 is TGCAGTGCTAGTTCCAGGGTAAATCAGCCCCAGCATTTT. Translated, it gives CSASSRVNQPQHF.

At least ten counts were recorded for this clonotype. This chain connects TRBV20-1 to TRBJ2-7, with 7 bases identical to TRBD2. V lost 3 bases, J lost 0 bases, and 5 bases stayed unmatched. Germline lookup yields CDR1 DFQATT and CDR2 SNEGSKA (reference sequence). This CDR3 has 14 residues. CDR3: CSARSGTDSYEQYF. The CDR3 nucleotides are TGCAGTGCTAGGAGCGGGACCGACTCCTACGAGCAGTACTTC.

This clonotype was observed a single time. This chain's CDR3 is CSAPGQPNSPLHF. The CDR3 DNA sequence: TGCAGTGCTCCGGGACAGCCAAATTCACCCCTCCACTTT. This chain links TRBV20-1 with TRBJ1-6; 7 nucleotides line up with TRBD1. Losses at the gene ends were 5 bases for V and 7 bases for J; bases not matched to a gene: 5. The germline V gene encodes CDR1 DFQATT and CDR2 SNEGSKA (reference sequence). The CDR3 runs 13 residues.

This clonotype was counted at least ten times. This chain connects TRBV15 to TRBJ1-6; 7 nucleotides align to TRBD1. Germline trimming cut 5 bases from V and 7 bases from J; bases unmatched to any gene: 5. The V gene's germline CDR1 is LNHNV and CDR2 YYDKDF (reference sequence). The CDR3 runs to 14 residues. The CDR3 sequence: CATSVRDSNSPLHF. DNA of the CDR3: TGTGCCACCAGCGTCCGGGACAGCAATTCACCCCTCCACTTT. Based on the CDR3 plus reference TRBV15 and TRBJ1-6, the full variable domain is DAMVIQNPRYQVTQFGKPVTLSCSQTLNHNVMYWYQQKSSQAPKLLFHYYDKDFNNEADTPDNFQSRRPNTSFCFLDIRSPGLGDTAMYLCATSVRDSNSPLHFGNGTRLTVT.

This clonotype was detected many times. The chain links TRBV7-6 to TRBJ2-2, with TRBD2 identical over 7 bases. CDR1 is SGHVS and CDR2 is FNYEAQ in the germline V gene. V trimming: 1 base; J trimming: 2 bases; junction bases outside the gene matches: 4. This CDR3 has 16 amino acids. CDR3 residues: CASSLGLAFNTGELFF. CDR3 in DNA: TGTGCCAGCAGCTTAGGACTAGCCTTTAACACCGGGGAGCTGTTTTTT.

This clonotype appeared many times. This chain connects TRBV20-1 to TRBJ2-7; D possibly corresponds to TRBD2 (5 bases). The CDR3 spans 14 residues. From germline, CDR1 is DFQATT and CDR2 SNEGSKA (reference sequence). The V end lost 0 bases, the J end lost 6 bases, and 15 bases lay between the germline ends. CDR3 region: CSARDLTINGEQYF. DNA for the CDR3: TGCAGTGCTAGAGATTTGACTATAAACGGCGAGCAGTACTTC.

This clonotype was detected only a few times. V usage is TRBV29-1 and J usage is TRBJ1-1, with 9 bases aligning to TRBD1. CDR3 length: 14 residues. CDR1 and CDR2 (germline): SQVTM, ANQGSEA. V gave up 6 bases and J gave up 1 base; unmatched junction bases: 6. The CDR3 DNA reads TGCAGCGTCCAACCGGGACAGGGGAACACTGAAGCTTTCTTT. Amino acids: CSVQPGQGNTEAFF. Full variable domain (outside the CDR3, taken from reference TRBV29-1 and TRBJ1-1): SAVISQKPSRDICQRGTSLTIQCQVDSQVTMMFWYRQQPGQSLTLIATANQGSEATYESGFVIDKFPISRPNLTFSTLTVSNMSPEDSSIYLCSVQPGQGNTEAFFGQGTRLTVV.

There are many counts of this clonotype. The rearrangement links TRBV2 to TRBJ2-2, with 8 bases lining up with TRBD2. CDR1 and CDR2 from the germline V gene are SNHLY and FYNNEI. Trimming took 5 bases from V and 4 from J; bases not matched to a gene: 9. The CDR3 sequence is 16 residues long. CDR3 DNA sequence: TGTGCCAGCAGTCCCCCAGCGGGAGTAGGCACCGGGGAGCTGTTTTTT. Protein sequence: CASSPPAGVGTGELFF. Together with reference TRBV2 and TRBJ2-2, the CDR3 gives the full variable domain: EPEVTQTPSHQVTQMGQEVILRCVPISNHLYFYWYRQILGQKVEFLVSFYNNEISEKSEIFDDQFSVERPDGSNFTLKIRSTKLEDSAMYFCASSPPAGVGTGELFFGEGSRLTVL.

The chain employs TRBV12-5 and TRBJ2-2; 8 bases are shared with TRBD2. The CDR3 runs to 14 residues. Germline CDR1 is LGHNT and CDR2 is FRNRAP. Trimming removed 6 bases from V and 7 bases from J; junction bases left unmatched: 7. CDR3 nucleotides: TGTGCTAGTGGCCCGGGACTAGTCGGCGGGGAGCTGTTTTTT. Its protein is CASGPGLVGGELFF.

This clonotype has just a few counts. The rearrangement uses TRBV7-6 and TRBJ2-5; D tentatively fits TRBD1 or TRBD2 (5 bases each). Deletions cut 5 bases from V and 3 bases from J, with 10 bases between. Per the germline V gene, CDR1 is SGHVS and CDR2 is FNYEAQ. The CDR3 length is 13 residues. CDR3 residues: CASSRDQEETQYF. The CDR3 DNA reads as TGTGCCAGCAGCAGGGACCAAGAAGAGACCCAGTACTTC.

Notes on this clonotype: Just one base apart from a much larger clone, this may be a read error. The chain has TRBV7-2 and TRBJ2-1, with D possibly TRBD2 on 5 matching bases. This CDR3 has 13 residues. From germline, CDR1 is SGHTA and CDR2 FQGNSA. The CDR3, as DNA: TGTGCCGGCAGCACCCAGCCGGGAAATAAGCAGTTCTTC. Translation: CAGSTQPGNKQFF.

In this sample, this clonotype turned up many times. The J gene is TRBJ2-3, the V gene TRBV6-1; D might be TRBD1 or TRBD2, each matching 5 bases. V was pared by 2 bases and J by 6 bases, with 15 bases between. Germline CDR1 and CDR2: MNHNS and SASEGT. There are 15 residues in the CDR3. The CDR3: CASSESGTTLDTQYF. The CDR3 bases are TGTGCCAGCAGTGAATCCGGGACCACATTGGATACGCAGTATTTT.

The V call is TRBV28, the J call TRBJ1-2, with D hard to call. CDR1 is MDHEN, CDR2 SYDVKM, per germline. The CDR3 length is 12 residues. V was shortened by 3 bases and J by 8 bases, with 10 bases between the two germline ends. DNA for the CDR3: TGTGCCAGCAGTTTCGCCTCAGGCGGCTACACCTTC. Amino acids: CASSFASGGYTF.